This TCR beta chain appears in the sequencing data of a study of T cells after yellow fever vaccination. Whole-study findings and limits: Relatively few clonotypes were ones that appeared in both CD4 and CD8 compartments. FACS-sorted repertoires could contain abundant clonotypes contaminating from the bulk population.

Per the germline V gene, CDR1 is DFQATT and CDR2 is SNEGSKA (reference sequence). V gave up 6 bases and J gave up 13 bases; unmatched junction bases: 9. The CDR3 spans 12 residues. As for this clonotype: The antigen is not known.

It was through 5'RACE template switching that TCR cDNA was made, with a universal primer site and UMIs added. TCRdb reanalysed the 5' RACE reads using MiXCR and keeps one entry per CDR3 protein. The table has about 550,000 distinct CDR3 sequences, 15% to 20% seen once. The origin of this receptor is a man younger than 40 who received the YFV17D yellow fever vaccine. The input for sequencing was PBMCs, taken 15 days after the yellow fever booster vaccination. The chain carries TRBV20-1 and TRBJ2-1, with 10 bases that match TRBD2. The CDR3 reads CSAAKLAGLQFF. For the CDR3, the DNA is TGCAGTGCAGCTAAACTAGCGGGACTACAGTTCTTC.